This record looks at one TCR beta chain sequence and its context. Its antigen is not known. The sample originates from a study of shared clonotypes between healthy human individuals. Study-wide background: The people who gave samples were a couple of women and a few men aged 18 to 49.

Profiled with immunoSEQ multiplex PCR; TCRdb holds only in-frame clones, not every one. The sample lists about 1 million clones, roughly 80% occurring once. Broader study findings: The study drew on few donors, limiting represented genetic and exposure-history diversity. Although depth was large, rarefaction showed that sequencing of the sorted subsets was incomplete.

The clonotype was recovered from a man aged 18 to 29 in good health. Sequencing used memory CD4+ T cells sorted from blood. Stated subset: CD45RA-negative fraction.

The CDR3 loop reads CSVRTGTLNEKLFF. CDR3 DNA: TGCAGCGTTCGAACCGGGACCTTAAATGAAAAACTGTTTTTT. The rearrangement uses TRBV29-1 and TRBJ1-4; D is perhaps TRBD1 (5 bases). In germline, CDR1 is SQVTM, CDR2 ANQGSEA. The length of the CDR3 is 14 residues. V lost 5 bases and J 5 bases, leaving 15 bases between the germline ends.